Presented here are 16 T cell receptor beta chains from one specimen sequenced in a study of cytomegalovirus exposure and HLA in healthy donors. 60 Vbeta and 13 Jbeta primers were used in PCR. Some clones are missing from TCRdb's copy, which holds only in-frame ones; the method was immunoSEQ multiplex PCR. The repertoire includes approximately 140,000 clones, more than 65% of them detected once, and around 6.5% sits in the top ten. What was sequenced was PBMCs. The receptors come from a man in his forties or fifties in good health and CMV-seropositive.

The chain joins TRBV30 to TRBJ1-1; 8 bases are a match to TRBD1. Trimming at V came to 5 bases and at J to 2 bases, leaving 7 bases not matched to a gene. CDR1 is GTSNPN and CDR2 is SVGIG in the germline V gene (reference sequence). CDR3 length equals 14 residues. CDR3 in DNA: TGTGCCTGGGGTCGGACAGGGAGTAACACTGAAGCTTTCTTT. As protein: CAWGRTGSNTEAFF.

This clone was detected once. The V call is TRBV4-1, the J call TRBJ1-5; 9 positions match TRBD1. This CDR3 has 16 residues. Germline CDR1 MGHRA, CDR2 YSYEKL. J was trimmed by 6 bases and V by 1 base; bases with no gene match: 7. CDR3 sequence reads: CASSQAGQGGGQPQHF. The CDR3 region has the DNA TGCGCCAGCAGCCAAGCGGGACAGGGAGGAGGTCAGCCCCAGCATTTT.

This chain joins TRBV30 and TRBJ1-5, with TRBD1 as a possible D gene (6 bases). V was cut by 7 bases and J by 7 bases, with 20 bases left in between. This CDR3 has 14 amino acids. Germline CDR1 GTSNPN, CDR2 SVGIG (reference sequence). The CDR3 loop is CAYATTGTQQPQHF. CDR3 DNA: TGTGCCTACGCTACCACAGGGACCCAACAGCCCCAGCATTTT.

The rearrangement joins TRBV18 to TRBJ1-3; D is ambiguous. Germline V gives CDR1 KGHSH, CDR2 LQKENI. Trimming removed 3 bases from V and 0 bases from J, with 6 bases in between. The CDR3 has 14 residues. The CDR3 loop reads CASSPSVSGNTIYF. As DNA, the CDR3 is TGTGCCAGCTCACCCTCGGTCTCTGGAAACACCATATATTTT.

The DNA for the CDR3 is TGTGCCAGCAGTGAAAGAGCCGAGAACACTGAAGCTTTCTTT. Encoded protein: CASSERAENTEAFF. The rearrangement joins TRBV6-1 to TRBJ1-1; no firm D call. V was clipped by 2 bases and J by 1 base, with 8 bases between them. Per germline, CDR1 MNHNS and CDR2 SASEGT. The CDR3 spans 14 residues.

The rearrangement links TRBV14 to TRBJ1-2, with TRBD1 identical over 7 bases. CDR3 length: 14 amino acids. Germline V gives CDR1 SGHDN, CDR2 FVKESK. With V trimmed by 5 bases and J by 2 bases, 5 bases remained unmatched. The CDR3 is CASSLGQQNYGYTF. For the CDR3, the DNA is TGTGCCAGCAGCTTGGGACAGCAGAACTATGGCTACACCTTC.

The chain couples TRBV9 to TRBJ1-4; 7 bases are shared with TRBD1. This CDR3 contains 14 residues. CDR1 and CDR2 (germline): SGDLS, YYNGEE. Trimming took 3 bases from V and 8 from J; bases not matched to a gene: 7. DNA of the CDR3: TGTGCCAGCAGCGGACAGGGCCGGGCGGAAAAACTGTTTTTT. It is translated as CASSGQGRAEKLFF. Full variable domain (missing parts from reference TRBV9 and TRBJ1-4): DSGVTQTPKHLITATGQRVTLRCSPRSGDLSVYWYQQSLDQGLQFLIQYYNGEERAKGNILERFSAQQFPDLHSELNLSSLELGDSALYFCASSGQGRAEKLFFGSGTQLSVL.

About this clone: A junction end diverges from the germline sequence, so it may reflect a read error. The chain joins TRBV7-9 to TRBJ2-2, with TRBD2 matching over 8 bases. The germline CDR1 and CDR2 sequences are SEHNR and FQNEAQ (reference sequence). This CDR3 is 17 amino acids long. The CDR3 sequence is CSSSWSGGPIGTGELFF. CDR3 sequence (DNA): TGTTCCAGCAGCTGGTCGGGAGGGCCGATTGGCACCGGGGAGCTGTTTTTT.

The chain has TRBV7-9 and TRBJ1-1; D remains unclear. The CDR3 is 13 residues long. Trimming removed 5 bases from V and 2 bases from J, with 9 bases in between. Germline assignment: CDR1 SEHNR and CDR2 FQNEAQ (reference sequence). The CDR3, as DNA: TGTGCCAGCAGCCTAAGTAGTAACACTGAAGCTTTCTTT. It encodes CASSLSSNTEAFF.

This chain joins TRBV19 and TRBJ1-4; 10 positions match TRBD1. CDR1 is LNHDA, CDR2 SQIVND, per germline (reference sequence). Trimming cost V 5 bases and J 6 bases; bases outside gene matches: 6. This CDR3 is 15 amino acids long. The CDR3 protein is CASSAVDRGDEKLFF. CDR3 sequence (DNA): TGTGCCAGTAGTGCGGTGGACAGGGGGGATGAAAAACTGTTTTTT.

A few counts support this clone. In DNA form, the CDR3 reads TGCAGCGTGTCGACAGGGGTTAGCACAGATACGCAGTATTTT. Residues: CSVSTGVSTDTQYF. The chain couples TRBV29-1 to TRBJ2-3; 8 nucleotides match TRBD1. From germline, CDR1 is SQVTM and CDR2 ANQGSEA. V gave up 6 bases and J gave up 0 bases; unmatched junction bases: 5. The length of the CDR3 is 14 residues.

The chain uses TRBV30 and TRBJ1-4; a possible D gene is TRBD1 (6 bases). CDR1 is GTSNPN and CDR2 is SVGIG in the germline V gene (reference sequence). This CDR3 is 15 amino acids long. V was cut by 1 base and J by 6 bases, with 15 bases left in between. CDR3 loop: CAWSAGQLVHEKLFF. CDR3 DNA: TGTGCCTGGAGTGCTGGACAGCTCGTGCATGAAAAACTGTTTTTT.

This chain connects TRBV5-6 to TRBJ1-6; 8 bases map to TRBD1. The CDR3 totals 14 residues. V dropped 2 bases and J dropped 10; count of bases not matched to a gene: 5. Germline V lookup: CDR1 SGHDT, CDR2 YYEEEE. CDR3 protein: CASSLRTGLSPLHF. Here the CDR3 DNA reads TGTGCCAGCAGCTTAAGGACAGGGTTGTCACCCCTCCACTTT.

This chain uses TRBV2 with TRBJ2-1; the D gene is possibly TRBD2 (5 bases). Trimming took 7 bases from V and 4 from J, leaving 11 bases between them. Germline loops: CDR1 SNHLY, CDR2 FYNNEI. The CDR3 totals 13 residues. The CDR3 sequence: CASTQLGYNEQFF. The CDR3 bases are TGTGCCAGCACCCAACTAGGTTACAATGAGCAGTTCTTC.

The chain couples TRBV25-1 to TRBJ2-7; 8 nucleotides match TRBD2. Germline CDR1 MGHDK, CDR2 SYGVNS. The CDR3 runs 14 residues. V lost 3 bases, J lost 2 bases, and 3 bases stayed unmatched. The CDR3 loop is CASSDREGPYEQYF. CDR3 nucleotide sequence: TGTGCCAGCAGTGACCGGGAGGGCCCCTACGAGCAGTACTTC.

The rearrangement uses TRBV7-9 and TRBJ2-1; D uncertain. Trimming shortened V by 5 bases and J by 11 bases, and 22 bases separated the two germline ends. Germline CDR1 and CDR2: SEHNR and FQNEAQ (reference sequence). The CDR3 runs to 15 residues. The CDR3 DNA reads as TGTGCCAGCAGCGCCCCCGGTGGGCAAAACAAAAAGCAGTTCTTC. Its protein product is CASSAPGGQNKKQFF.